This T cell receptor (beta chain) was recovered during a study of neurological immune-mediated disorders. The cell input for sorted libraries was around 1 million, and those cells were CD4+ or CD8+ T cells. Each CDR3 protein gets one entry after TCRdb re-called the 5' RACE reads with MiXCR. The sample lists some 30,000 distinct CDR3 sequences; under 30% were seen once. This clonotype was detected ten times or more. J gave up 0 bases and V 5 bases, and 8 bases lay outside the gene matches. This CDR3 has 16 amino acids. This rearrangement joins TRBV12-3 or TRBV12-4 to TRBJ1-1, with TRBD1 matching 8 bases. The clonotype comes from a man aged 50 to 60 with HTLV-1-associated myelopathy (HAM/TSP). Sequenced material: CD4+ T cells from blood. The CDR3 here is CASSQGANRVNTEAFF. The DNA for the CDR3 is TGTGCCAGCAGTCAGGGGGCAAATAGAGTGAACACTGAAGCTTTCTTT.